The entry that follows covers one TCR beta chain sequence. This clonotype was detected only a few times. No cognate antigen has been identified for it. Qualities for individual bases were not recorded, and no much larger clone is one base off. Including the terminal cysteine and phenylalanine, the CDR3 comprises 17 residues. Only the CDR3 region is kept as DNA, spanning 51 bases read in frame from base 1. Looking up the germline V gene yields CDR1 LGHNA and CDR2 YSLEER. V is pared back by 0 bases and J by 2 bases, with 14 bases lying between the germline termini. Library prep was done by RACE. TCRdb names NextSeq 500 as the instrument used. During library preparation, unique molecular identifiers were attached to individual cDNA molecules so that TCRs could be counted in a quantitative, reproducible way. From each blood RNA sample, both TCR alpha and TCR beta chains were sequenced. Per the authors' processing: A median of roughly 100,000 TCRs per sample was observed, with a range of roughly 20,000 to 750,000. The Decombinator software suite was used to annotate V, J and CDR3 in the TCR reads. For PS versus PT1 abundance plots, all samples were subsampled to the same number of TCRs (28,000). Expanded TCRs were defined as absent before sensitization and observed at least eight times at the 2-week time point. The public reads were reprocessed in TCRdb via fastp at Q25 and MiXCR, keeping in-frame beta chains. CDR3 protein duplicates are merged, each entry listing the most common genes and DNA. The V and J calls were determined by TCRdb, not by the authors. The sample yields approximately 260,000 distinct CDR3 sequences; about 9% were counted once. The top ten clones comprise approximately 2.3% of the sample.

What the time point label conveys for this sample: pre-sensitization, week 0. The treatment or condition tag for this specimen amounts to: therapeutic diphenylcyclopropenone sensitization with weekly scalp DPC. At each patch-test visit, blood was drawn before the patch test was applied. Patients were considered eligible if aged 18 to 70, diagnosed with alopecia and deemed suitable for DPC therapy, and patients were excluded if pregnant. Total RNA was extracted from unfractionated whole blood that had been collected in Tempus Blood RNA tubes. These data come from a study of human T cells and chemical hapten exposure (dated by TCRdb to the early 2020s). Regarding the study in general: For sensitization, 2% DPC in acetone was applied to an approximately 2 cm by approximately 2 cm area of upper inner arm skin. Throughout the roughly 25-week study period, patients were also given weekly therapeutic DPC doses on the scalp. Patch tests used Finn chambers with 0.01% DPC on the upper back, scored after 6 days by International Contact Dermatitis Research Group standards. The mostly female patient cohort included alopecia areata with under or over 50% scalp involvement, alopecia totalis and alopecia universalis. Libraries were pooled for sequencing, and per-sample TCR yields varied mainly because of small differences in library volumes within the pool. This study followed changes in the peripheral blood TCR repertoire in vivo during primary and secondary sensitization of alopecia patients to the hapten diphenylcyclopropenone (DPC). Blood samples were taken from patients before sensitization (week 0) and at 2, 6 and about 24 weeks after DPC sensitization. About 28 alopecia patients gave blood for TCR sequencing at one to four time points (pre-sensitization, 2, 6 and 24 weeks). The research as a whole found: The number of TCRs above 1 in 1000 frequency did not change with DPC sensitization; there was no evidence of global repertoire structure alterations. Alopecia, a presumed autoimmune disease, was present in all patients, so the immune response of the patients might differ from that of healthy individuals. Repeated subsampling changed both the strength of the expansion versus patch-test correlation and the threshold at which the correlation became significant. Patch test score was positively correlated with the number of PT1 expanded TCRs, with significance at thresholds 8, 16 and 32 but not at 4. Compared with pre-sensitization or healthy control sets, expanded TCRs formed significantly more large CDR3 similarity clusters, which is consistent with antigen-driven responses.

The starting material was whole blood, obtained in connection with sensitization to the hapten diphenylcyclopropenone (DPC). The sequence links TRBV4-3 to TRBJ2-1, with the D gene not clear enough to name. The receptor was isolated from a woman aged 40 to 50 with alopecia areata. Some clones in this sample may be carry-over from other donors' samples. For the CDR3, the sequence is CASSQDPGPLTYNEQFF. The DNA sequence follows: TGCGCCAGCAGCCAAGACCCCGGGCCTCTTACCTACAATGAGCAGTTCTTC.